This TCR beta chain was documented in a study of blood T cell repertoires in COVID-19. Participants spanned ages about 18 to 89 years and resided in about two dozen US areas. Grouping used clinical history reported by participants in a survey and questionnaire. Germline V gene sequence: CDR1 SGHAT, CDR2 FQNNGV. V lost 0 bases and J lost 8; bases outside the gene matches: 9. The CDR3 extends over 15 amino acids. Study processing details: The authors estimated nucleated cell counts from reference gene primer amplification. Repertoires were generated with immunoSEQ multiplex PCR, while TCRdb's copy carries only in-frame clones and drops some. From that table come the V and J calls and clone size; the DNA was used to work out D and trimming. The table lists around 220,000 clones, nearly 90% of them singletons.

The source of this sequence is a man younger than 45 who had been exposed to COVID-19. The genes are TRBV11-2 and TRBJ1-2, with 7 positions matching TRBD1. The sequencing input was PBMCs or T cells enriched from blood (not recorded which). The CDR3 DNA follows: TGTGCCAGCAGCTTAGAGCCAGGGGGGAGATGGGGCTACACCTTC. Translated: CASSLEPGGRWGYTF.